This TCR beta chain stems from a study of shared clonotypes between healthy human individuals. Study background: Two female and a few male donors aged 18 to 49 were enrolled.

Positively selected for CCR7, the CD45RO-negative cells used as naive CD8 cells excluded terminally differentiated effector memory CD45RA+ cells. In the original workflow: Junction-only sequences produced by ImmunoSEQ had no quality scores, so filtering differed. Using immunoSEQ multiplex PCR, the repertoire was profiled, and TCRdb retains in-frame clones only, with some absent. That table gives V, J and clone size, and the DNA gave D and trimming. This table holds more than 2 million clones, 80% to 95% found once. Study-level points and caveats: Estimated clonotype richness was generally higher in naive than memory subsets.

As for this clone: What it binds is not known.

Trimming took off 4 bases at V and 2 bases at J, with 17 bases between the two ends. Germline V CDR1 and CDR2: MNHEY, SMNVEV (reference sequence). The CDR3 has 16 amino acids. The chain carries TRBV27 and TRBJ2-5; D may correspond to TRBD1 or TRBD2 (5 bases each). Sequencing was done on a sample of naive CD8+ T cells from PBMCs. The clonotype originates from a man in his late teens or twenties in good health. Some clones in this sample may be carry-over from other donors' samples. CDR3 DNA: TGTGCCAGCAGTTCGATACTCCGGGACGGACAAGAGACCCAGTACTTC. This gives the protein CASSSILRDGQETQYF.